The clone carrying this TCR beta chain is large. This specimen comes from a study of T cell changes during pregnancy in multiple sclerosis. Data came from immunoSEQ multiplex PCR; TCRdb stores just in-frame clones and leaves some out. This table holds 39,000 or so clones, about 90% found once. Per germline, CDR1 WNHNN and CDR2 SYGVQD (reference sequence). The V gene lost 7 bases and the J gene lost 6 bases, with 18 bases spanning the gap. CDR3 length: 14 amino acids. The J gene is TRBJ1-1, the V gene TRBV10-1; perhaps TRBD1 as D (5 bases). This TCR derives from a female donor with multiple sclerosis, enrolled in a pregnancy study. The sequenced sample was CD8+ T cells from peripheral blood mononuclear cells, obtained in the first trimester of pregnancy. The CDR3 DNA is TGCGCCAGCACCCAGGACATCTCGGGCTCTGAAGCTTTCTTT. It translates to CASTQDISGSEAFF.